These 25 T cell receptor beta chains were all obtained from the same sample, sequenced in a study of blood T cell repertoires in COVID-19. TCRdb keeps only in-frame clones here, not all; method: immunoSEQ multiplex PCR. This table holds almost 250,000 clones, approximately 86% found once. Sequencing was performed on peripheral blood. These receptors were taken from a woman aged 55 to 70 who had recovered from COVID-19.

This clone has only one observation. The chain is built from TRBV9 and TRBJ2-5; TRBD1 matches 8 bases. The V segment lost 4 bases and the J segment 1 base; nucleotides outside the gene matches: 9. CDR3 length: 16 residues. From germline, CDR1 is SGDLS and CDR2 YYNGEE. CDR3 residues: CASSIRGTGLQETQYF. As DNA, the CDR3 is TGTGCCAGCAGCATCCGGGGGACAGGCCTCCAAGAGACCCAGTACTTC.

V and J are TRBV6-5 and TRBJ1-5; 10 bases match TRBD1. Losses at the gene ends were 4 bases for V and 6 bases for J; bases not matched to a gene: 9. Germline V CDR1 and CDR2: MNHEY, SVGAGI. This CDR3 is 16 amino acids long. The CDR3 DNA reads TGTGCCAGCAGTTGGACAGGGGGTAGAGTGGGTCAGCCCCAGCATTTT. Amino acids: CASSWTGGRVGQPQHF.

The chain combines TRBV7-3 with TRBJ2-1; 7 bases align to TRBD2. Unmatched junction bases numbered 12, after V lost 5 bases and J lost 2 bases. Germline assignment: CDR1 SGHTA and CDR2 FQGTGA. This CDR3 region has 17 residues. The CDR3 sequence: CASSPAATSAAYNEQFF. CDR3 coding DNA: TGTGCCAGCAGCCCAGCGGCCACTAGCGCGGCCTACAATGAGCAGTTCTTC.

The chain employs TRBV6-6 and TRBJ2-6; D not certain. From germline, CDR1 is MNHNY and CDR2 SVGAGI (reference sequence). The CDR3 spans 14 residues. Trimming left V 4 bases short and J 0 bases short, with 4 bases between. The CDR3 DNA reads as TGTGCCAGCAGTTCCTTCTCTGGGGCCAACGTCCTGACTTTC. Translating it yields CASSSFSGANVLTF.

The chain uses TRBV9 and TRBJ1-1; 7 bases align to TRBD1. The germline CDR1 and CDR2 sequences are SGDLS and YYNGEE. CDR3 length equals 14 residues. With 3 bases clipped from V and 5 bases from J, the junction kept 7 bases outside the gene matches. CDR3 sequence reads: CASSAQGVRTEAFF. CDR3 DNA sequence: TGTGCCAGCAGCGCCCAGGGGGTGAGGACTGAAGCTTTCTTT.

This chain links TRBV5-4 with TRBJ2-7; maybe TRBD1 (6 bases). Trimming took off 4 bases at V and 1 base at J, with 12 bases between the two ends. This CDR3 spans 14 amino acids. The germline V gene has CDR1 SGHNT and CDR2 YYREEE (reference sequence). The CDR3 DNA reads TGTGCCAGCAGCCCTGTGGACAGATCCTACGAGCAGTACTTC. Protein: CASSPVDRSYEQYF.

This chain links TRBV6-5 with TRBJ1-6; TRBD1 matches at 7 bases. The CDR3 totals 15 residues. Unmatched junction bases numbered 7, after V lost 2 bases and J lost 9 bases. The germline V gene has CDR1 MNHEY and CDR2 SVGAGI. The CDR3 sequence: CASSYGGQKVSPLHF. In nucleotides, the CDR3 is TGTGCCAGCAGTTACGGGGGACAGAAGGTTTCACCCCTCCACTTT.

The rearrangement links TRBV7-9 to TRBJ1-3; D is possibly TRBD1 (5 bases). The germline gives CDR1 SEHNR, CDR2 FQNEAQ (reference sequence). The CDR3 runs 15 residues. Deletions cut 5 bases from V and 6 bases from J, with 17 bases between. The CDR3 spells CASSPRGSAANTIYF. DNA of the CDR3: TGTGCCAGCAGCCCGCGGGGGTCGGCGGCAAACACCATATATTTT.

J is TRBJ1-6 and V is TRBV19; TRBD1 is a possible D gene (5 bases). This CDR3 contains 17 residues. Germline CDR1 and CDR2: LNHDA and SQIVND (reference sequence). V was trimmed by 6 bases and J by 2 bases, leaving 17 bases between them. Written as DNA, the CDR3 is TGTGCCAGTAGCACGAAGCAGGGCTTCACCTATAATTCACCCCTCCACTTT. Translation gives CASSTKQGFTYNSPLHF.

The chain carries TRBV28 and TRBJ2-7; 9 nucleotides align to TRBD1. The V gene end was trimmed by 4 bases and the J gene end by 3 bases; junction bases not matched to a gene: 4. Germline V gene sequence: CDR1 MDHEN, CDR2 SYDVKM. The CDR3 runs 14 residues. The CDR3 region has the DNA TGTGCCAGCAGTTCAGGGGGACAGGGCTACGAGCAGTACTTC. This codes for CASSSGGQGYEQYF.

This chain links TRBV24-1 with TRBJ2-3; D possibly corresponds to TRBD1 (6 bases). Germline lookup yields CDR1 KGHDR and CDR2 SFDVKD. V was pared by 7 bases and J by 6 bases, with 19 bases between. The CDR3 totals 15 residues. The DNA of the CDR3 is TGTGCCACCAGCCAAGGGGCAGGGGTCTCGGATACGCAGTATTTT. As protein: CATSQGAGVSDTQYF.

The rearrangement links TRBV15 to TRBJ1-4; no clear D. Germline values: CDR1 LNHNV, CDR2 YYDKDF (reference sequence). Trimming stripped 0 bases from V and 3 bases from J, with 8 bases between. This CDR3 is built from 15 residues. For the CDR3, the DNA is TGTGCCACCAGCAGAGATCTACGGTCTAATGAAAAACTGTTTTTT. As protein: CATSRDLRSNEKLFF.

The chain carries TRBV29-1 and TRBJ2-3, with unresolved D. Germline V CDR1 and CDR2: SQVTM, ANQGSEA. This CDR3 is 11 amino acids long. Trimming left V 2 bases short and J 2 bases short, with 2 bases between. CDR3 bases: TGCAGCGTTGAACTCACAGATACGCAGTATTTT. Protein product: CSVELTDTQYF.

The chain links TRBV9 to TRBJ1-1; 9 bases match TRBD1. V was pared by 2 bases and J by 7 bases, with 6 bases of the junction left unmatched. This CDR3 is built from 14 residues. The V gene's germline CDR1 is SGDLS and CDR2 YYNGEE. CDR3 sequence reads: CASSVRDRVFEAFF. The CDR3, as DNA: TGTGCCAGCAGCGTCCGGGACAGGGTTTTTGAAGCTTTCTTT.

This chain links TRBV19 with TRBJ2-1; D remains unclear. The germline gives CDR1 LNHDA, CDR2 SQIVND (reference sequence). The CDR3 is 11 amino acids. V was clipped by 6 bases and J by 8 bases, with 8 bases between them. This chain's CDR3 is CASSLFYEQFF. DNA of the CDR3: TGTGCCAGTAGCTTATTCTATGAGCAGTTCTTC.

The chain combines TRBV10-3 with TRBJ2-1; 7 bases line up with TRBD1. This CDR3 spans 15 amino acids. The germline gives CDR1 ENHRY, CDR2 SYGVKD. The ends lost 6 bases at V and 4 bases at J; junction bases unmatched: 9. The CDR3 coding sequence is TGTGCCATCAGGAACCGGGACAGCGAATACAATGAGCAGTTCTTC. Protein product: CAIRNRDSEYNEQFF.

This clone came up once. The chain uses TRBV7-9 and TRBJ2-1; 7 bases align to TRBD2. The CDR3 is 15 amino acids. CDR1 is SEHNR and CDR2 is FQNEAQ in the germline V gene (reference sequence). V shed 4 bases, J shed 13 bases, and the junction held 16 bases outside the gene matches. CDR3 protein: CASSSMGTTTTRQFF. The CDR3 nucleotides are TGTGCCAGCAGCTCGATGGGGACTACAACAACCCGACAGTTCTTC.

The CDR3 reads CASSVAGGYNSPLHF. In DNA, the CDR3 is TGTGCCAGCAGCGTAGCCGGCGGCTATAATTCACCCCTCCACTTT. The gene calls are TRBV9 and TRBJ1-6; D uncertain. The V end was cut by 0 bases, the J end by 3 bases, with 7 bases between. Germline V gives CDR1 SGDLS, CDR2 YYNGEE. This CDR3 spans 15 amino acids.

V usage is TRBV9 and J usage is TRBJ2-7; D possibly corresponds to TRBD2 (6 bases). The CDR3 has 15 amino acids. Trimming took off 3 bases at V and 4 bases at J, with 17 bases between the two ends. The germline gives CDR1 SGDLS, CDR2 YYNGEE. Here the CDR3 reads CASSEGLGDQYEQYF. The CDR3 DNA sequence: TGTGCCAGCAGCGAGGGACTGGGGGACCAATACGAGCAGTACTTC.

The chain recombines TRBV15 with TRBJ1-4; no definite D call. With 5 bases removed from V and 7 bases from J, the gap between germline ends came to 26 bases. Germline CDR1 reads LNHNV; CDR2 reads YYDKDF (reference sequence). The CDR3 extends over 18 amino acids. The CDR3 sequence is CATSGRFRASGVVEKLFF. Here the CDR3 DNA reads TGTGCCACCAGCGGACGATTCCGGGCCTCGGGAGTGGTTGAAAAACTGTTTTTT.

This clone was picked up a small number of times. The V call is TRBV7-9, the J call TRBJ1-4; 7 bases match TRBD1. From germline, CDR1 is SEHNR and CDR2 FQNEAQ (reference sequence). V lost 3 bases and J lost 6; bases outside the gene matches: 10. The CDR3 loop spans 16 amino acids. The CDR3, as DNA: TGTGCCAGCAGCTTTGCCGGGACAGCAATATATGAAAAACTGTTTTTT. As protein: CASSFAGTAIYEKLFF. Full variable domain (rest looked up from reference TRBV7-9 and TRBJ1-4): DTGVSQNPRHKITKRGQNVTFRCDPISEHNRLYWYRQTLGQGPEFLTYFQNEAQLEKSRLLSDRFSAERPKGSFSTLEIQRTEQGDSAMYLCASSFAGTAIYEKLFFGSGTQLSVL.

This sequence joins TRBV12-3 or TRBV12-4 and TRBJ2-2; TRBD2 matches 8 bases. This CDR3 contains 13 residues. The J segment lost 7 bases and the V segment lost 8 bases, leaving 6 bases of the junction unmatched. Here the CDR3 reads CASSGGVHGELFF. Written as DNA, the CDR3 is TGTGCCAGCTCCGGGGGGGTTCACGGGGAGCTGTTTTTT.

The chain has TRBV7-2 and TRBJ1-6; 7 nucleotides line up with TRBD1. The germline V gene encodes CDR1 SGHTA and CDR2 FQGNSA. Unmatched junction bases numbered 3, after V lost 5 bases and J lost 2 bases. The CDR3 is 15 amino acids. The CDR3 nucleotides read TGTGCCAGCAGCGTCCAGGGGGCCTATAATTCACCCCTCCACTTT. It translates to CASSVQGAYNSPLHF. Full variable domain (missing parts from reference TRBV7-2 and TRBJ1-6): GAGVSQSPSNKVTEKGKDVELRCDPISGHTALYWYRQSLGQGLEFLIYFQGNSAPDKSGLPSDRFSAERTGGSVSTLTIQRTQQEDSAVYLCASSVQGAYNSPLHFGNGTRLTVT.

The chain combines TRBV19 with TRBJ1-5, with 11 positions matching TRBD1. The ends lost 6 bases at V and 3 bases at J; junction bases unmatched: 10. Germline V CDR1 and CDR2: LNHDA, SQIVND (reference sequence). The CDR3 length is 17 residues. The CDR3 bases are TGTGCCAGTAGGGTCTCCGGGACAGGGGGTTTCAATCAGCCCCAGCATTTT. It yields the protein CASRVSGTGGFNQPQHF.

This clone was recorded a few times. The chain uses TRBV28 and TRBJ1-5; the D is unclear. The CDR3 totals 11 residues. CDR1 is MDHEN, CDR2 SYDVKM, per germline. V gave up 6 bases and J gave up 11 bases, with 11 bases separating them. The CDR3 protein is CASRSNGAQHF. Here the CDR3 DNA reads TGTGCCAGCAGGTCCAACGGGGCCCAGCATTTT.